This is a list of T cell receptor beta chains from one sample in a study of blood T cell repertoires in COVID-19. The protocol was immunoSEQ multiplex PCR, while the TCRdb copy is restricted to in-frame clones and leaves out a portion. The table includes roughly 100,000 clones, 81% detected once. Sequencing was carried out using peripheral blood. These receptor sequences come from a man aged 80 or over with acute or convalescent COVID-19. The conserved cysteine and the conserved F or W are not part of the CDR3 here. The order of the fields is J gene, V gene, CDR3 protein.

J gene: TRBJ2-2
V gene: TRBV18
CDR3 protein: ASLRGRGTGELF

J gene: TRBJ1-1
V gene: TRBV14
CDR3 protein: ASSQDPLKLEAF

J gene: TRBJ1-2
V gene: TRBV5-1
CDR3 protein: ASSLGDSANYGYT

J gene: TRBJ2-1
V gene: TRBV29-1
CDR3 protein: SVEGLAGESYNEQF

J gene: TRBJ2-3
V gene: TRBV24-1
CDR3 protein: ATSDPREGDTDTQY

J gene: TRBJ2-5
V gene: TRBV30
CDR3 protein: AWSGAQYATQY

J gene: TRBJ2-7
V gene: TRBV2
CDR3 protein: ASSYLAGEGEQY

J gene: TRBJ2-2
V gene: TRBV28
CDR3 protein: ASNSPPGELF

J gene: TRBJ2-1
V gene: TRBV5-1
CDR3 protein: ASSKAPTSGYNEQF

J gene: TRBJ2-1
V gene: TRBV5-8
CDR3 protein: ASNLRTGGNEQF

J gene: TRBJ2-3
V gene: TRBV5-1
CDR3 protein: ASSLRRGQTDTQY

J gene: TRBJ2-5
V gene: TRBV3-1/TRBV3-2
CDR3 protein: ASSHAQNLAGEGETQY

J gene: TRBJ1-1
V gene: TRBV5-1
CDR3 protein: ASSTTWTGGSTEAF

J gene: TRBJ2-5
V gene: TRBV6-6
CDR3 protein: ASSFWPHQETQY

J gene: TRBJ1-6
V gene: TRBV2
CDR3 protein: ASSDGTVSSPLH

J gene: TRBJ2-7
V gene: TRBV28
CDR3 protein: ASSLLGGALYEQY

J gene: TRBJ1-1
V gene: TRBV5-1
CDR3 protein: ASSIQGMNTEAF

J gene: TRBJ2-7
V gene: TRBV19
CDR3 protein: ASSRGTGYDEQY

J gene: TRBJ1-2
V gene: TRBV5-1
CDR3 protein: ASSFSGERNYGYT

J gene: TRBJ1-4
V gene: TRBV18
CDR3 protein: ASSPNRSNEKLF

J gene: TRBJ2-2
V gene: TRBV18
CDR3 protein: ASSPRDRPTGELF

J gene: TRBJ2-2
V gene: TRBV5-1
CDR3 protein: ASSFSGQGLYTGELF

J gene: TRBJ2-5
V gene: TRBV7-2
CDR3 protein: ASSFYGSHETQY

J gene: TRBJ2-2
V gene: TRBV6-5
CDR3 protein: ASSYRGRDTGELF

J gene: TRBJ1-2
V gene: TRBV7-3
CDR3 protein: ASSPPTGSAYGYT

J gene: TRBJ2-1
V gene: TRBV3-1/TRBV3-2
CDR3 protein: ASSQVNRANEQF

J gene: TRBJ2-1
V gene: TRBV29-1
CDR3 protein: SVEDSNNNNEQF

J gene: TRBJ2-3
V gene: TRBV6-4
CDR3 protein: ASRGGGTTDTQY

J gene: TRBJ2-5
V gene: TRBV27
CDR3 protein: ASSSVPQETQY

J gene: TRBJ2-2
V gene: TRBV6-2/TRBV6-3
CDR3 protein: ASSLDSDTGELF

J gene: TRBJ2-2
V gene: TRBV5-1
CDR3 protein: ASSLRQGWTGELF

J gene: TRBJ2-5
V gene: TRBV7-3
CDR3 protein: ASSFREGETQY

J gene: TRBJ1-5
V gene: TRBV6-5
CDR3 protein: ASKGGSNQPQH

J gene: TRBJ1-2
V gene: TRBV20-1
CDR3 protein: SARTGYGYT

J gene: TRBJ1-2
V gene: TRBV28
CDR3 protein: ASSSRQAGYT

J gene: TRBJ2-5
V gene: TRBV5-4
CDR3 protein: ASSPGTSGRARTVAQY

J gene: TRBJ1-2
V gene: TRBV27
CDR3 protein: ASRLTGTNYGYT

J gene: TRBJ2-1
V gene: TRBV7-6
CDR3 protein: ASSLRTSGIYNEQF

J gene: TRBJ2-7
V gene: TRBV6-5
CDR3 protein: ASSYSIQGAPEQY

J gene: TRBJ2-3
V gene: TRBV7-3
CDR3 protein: ASSPQGLESDTQY

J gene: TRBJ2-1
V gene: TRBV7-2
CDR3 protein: ASRKSYNEQF

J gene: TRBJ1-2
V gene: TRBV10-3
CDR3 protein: AISDRTGYGYT

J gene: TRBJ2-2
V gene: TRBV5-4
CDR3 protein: ASSADWTVSTGELF

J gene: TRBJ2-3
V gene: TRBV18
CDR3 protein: ASSPPGSSGSIPDTQY

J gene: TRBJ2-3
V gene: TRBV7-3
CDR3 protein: ASSVRVSSTDTQY

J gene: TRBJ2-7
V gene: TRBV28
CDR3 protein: ASSLVRYEQY

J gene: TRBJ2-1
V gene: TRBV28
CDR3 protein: ASRPGTGSHEQF

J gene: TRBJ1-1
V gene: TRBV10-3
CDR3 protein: AISVQGAGEAF

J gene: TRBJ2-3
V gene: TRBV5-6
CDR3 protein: ASSLLATSGSPDTQY

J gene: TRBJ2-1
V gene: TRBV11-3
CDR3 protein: ASSGRGNEQF

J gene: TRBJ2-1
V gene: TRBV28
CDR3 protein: ASSPIGPYNEQF

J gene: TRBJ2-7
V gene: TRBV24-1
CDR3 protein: ATSDPNYDEQY

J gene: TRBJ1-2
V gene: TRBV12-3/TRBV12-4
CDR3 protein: ASSSRQGRGYT